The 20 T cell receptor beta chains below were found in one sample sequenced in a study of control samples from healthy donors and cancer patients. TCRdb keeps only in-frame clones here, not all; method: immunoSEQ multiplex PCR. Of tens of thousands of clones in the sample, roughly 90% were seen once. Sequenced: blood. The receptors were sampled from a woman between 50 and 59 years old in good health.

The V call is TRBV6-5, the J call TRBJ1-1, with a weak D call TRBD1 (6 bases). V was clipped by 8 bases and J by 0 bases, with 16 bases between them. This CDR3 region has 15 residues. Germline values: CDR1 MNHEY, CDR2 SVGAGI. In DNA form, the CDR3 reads TGTGCCAGCTTAGTGGCAGGGGTTATGAACACTGAAGCTTTCTTT. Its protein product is CASLVAGVMNTEAFF.

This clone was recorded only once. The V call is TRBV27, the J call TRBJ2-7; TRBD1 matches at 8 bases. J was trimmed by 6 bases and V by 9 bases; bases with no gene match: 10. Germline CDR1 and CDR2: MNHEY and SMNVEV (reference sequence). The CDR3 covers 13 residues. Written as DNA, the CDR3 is TGTGCCAGTGCCCGGGACAGGTCCACCGAGCAGTACTTC. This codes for CASARDRSTEQYF.

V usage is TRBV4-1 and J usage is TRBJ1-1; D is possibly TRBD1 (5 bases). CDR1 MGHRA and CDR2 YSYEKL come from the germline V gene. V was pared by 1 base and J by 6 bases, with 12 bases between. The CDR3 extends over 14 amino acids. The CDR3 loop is CASSQGAGTSEAFF. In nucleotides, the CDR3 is TGCGCCAGCAGCCAAGGAGCAGGGACCTCTGAAGCTTTCTTT.

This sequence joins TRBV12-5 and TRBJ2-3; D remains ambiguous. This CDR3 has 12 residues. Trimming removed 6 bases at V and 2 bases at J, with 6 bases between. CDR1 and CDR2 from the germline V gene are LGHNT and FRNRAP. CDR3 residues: CASGRITDTQYF. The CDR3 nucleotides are TGTGCTAGTGGCCGGATCACAGATACGCAGTATTTT. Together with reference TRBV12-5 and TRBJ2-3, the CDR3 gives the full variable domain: DARVTQTPRHKVTEMGQEVTMRCQPILGHNTVFWYRQTMMQGLELLAYFRNRAPLDDSGMPKDRFSAEMPDATLATLKIQPSEPRDSAVYFCASGRITDTQYFGPGTRLTVL.

DNA of the CDR3: TGTGCCAGCAGTTTAAACAGCGACACCATATATTTT. Translated, it gives CASSLNSDTIYF. The gene calls are TRBV12-3 or TRBV12-4 and TRBJ1-3; D not certain. V was trimmed by 2 bases and J by 8 bases, leaving 7 bases between them. The CDR3 totals 12 residues.

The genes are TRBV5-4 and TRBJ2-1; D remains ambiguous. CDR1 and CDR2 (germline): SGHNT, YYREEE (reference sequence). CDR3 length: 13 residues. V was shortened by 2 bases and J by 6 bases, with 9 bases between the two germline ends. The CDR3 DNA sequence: TGTGCCAGCAGCTTAGATTTTTCCAATGAGCAGTTCTTC. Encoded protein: CASSLDFSNEQFF.

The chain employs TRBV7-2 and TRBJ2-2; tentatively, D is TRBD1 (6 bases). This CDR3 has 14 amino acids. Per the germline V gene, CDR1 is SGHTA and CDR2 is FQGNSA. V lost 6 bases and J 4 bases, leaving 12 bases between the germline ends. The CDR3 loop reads CASRQDRTTGELFF. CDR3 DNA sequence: TGTGCCAGCAGACAAGACAGGACCACCGGGGAGCTGTTTTTT.

CDR3 region: CASSSGQGWDNEQFF. The CDR3 nucleotides are TGCGCCAGCAGCTCGGGACAGGGGTGGGACAATGAGCAGTTCTTC. The gene calls are TRBV5-1 and TRBJ2-1; 10 bases map to TRBD1. Losses at the gene ends were 3 bases for V and 5 bases for J; bases not matched to a gene: 5. CDR3 size: 15 residues. Germline-derived CDR1 and CDR2 are SGHRS and YFSETQ. Full variable domain (missing parts from reference TRBV5-1 and TRBJ2-1): KAGVTQTPRYLIKTRGQQVTLSCSPISGHRSVSWYQQTPGQGLQFLFEYFSETQRNKGNFPGRFSGRQFSNSRSEMNVSTLELGDSALYLCASSSGQGWDNEQFFGPGTRLTVL.

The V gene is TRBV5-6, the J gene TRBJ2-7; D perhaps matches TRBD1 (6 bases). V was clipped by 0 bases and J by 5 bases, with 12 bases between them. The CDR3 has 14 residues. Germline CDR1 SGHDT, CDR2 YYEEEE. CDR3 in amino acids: CASSLGHRVDEQYF. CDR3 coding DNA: TGTGCCAGCAGCTTGGGTCACAGGGTCGACGAGCAGTACTTC.

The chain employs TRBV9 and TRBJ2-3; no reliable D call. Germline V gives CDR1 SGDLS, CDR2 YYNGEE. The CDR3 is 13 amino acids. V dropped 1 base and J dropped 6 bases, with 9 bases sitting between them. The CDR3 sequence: CASSVRLGDTQYF. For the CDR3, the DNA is TGTGCCAGCAGCGTAAGGCTAGGGGATACGCAGTATTTT.

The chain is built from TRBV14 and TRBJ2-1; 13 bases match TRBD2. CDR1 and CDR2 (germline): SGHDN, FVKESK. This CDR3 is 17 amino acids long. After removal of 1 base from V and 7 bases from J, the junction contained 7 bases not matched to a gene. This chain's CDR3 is CASSQVARLAGGNEQFF. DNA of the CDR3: TGTGCCAGCAGCCAAGTAGCTCGACTAGCGGGGGGAAATGAGCAGTTCTTC.

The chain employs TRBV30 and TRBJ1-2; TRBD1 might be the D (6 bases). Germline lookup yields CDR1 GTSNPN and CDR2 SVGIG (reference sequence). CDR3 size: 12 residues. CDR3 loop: CAYQRGGGGYTF. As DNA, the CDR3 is TGTGCTTACCAGAGGGGGGGAGGTGGCTACACCTTC.

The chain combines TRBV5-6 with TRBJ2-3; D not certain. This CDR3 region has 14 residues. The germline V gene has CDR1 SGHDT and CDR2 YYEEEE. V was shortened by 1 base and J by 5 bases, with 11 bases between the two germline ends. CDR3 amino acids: CASSLPSGRDTQYF. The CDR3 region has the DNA TGTGCCAGCAGCTTGCCTTCGGGTCGAGATACGCAGTATTTT.

The CDR3 region is CASSIPGGLEQFF. In DNA form, the CDR3 reads TGTGCCAGTAGTATACCCGGGGGCCTTGAGCAGTTCTTC. The rearrangement joins TRBV19 to TRBJ2-1; D may match TRBD1 or TRBD2 (6 bases each). This CDR3 comprises 13 residues. Germline V CDR1 and CDR2: LNHDA, SQIVND (reference sequence). V lost 2 bases and J 9 bases, leaving 11 bases between the germline ends.

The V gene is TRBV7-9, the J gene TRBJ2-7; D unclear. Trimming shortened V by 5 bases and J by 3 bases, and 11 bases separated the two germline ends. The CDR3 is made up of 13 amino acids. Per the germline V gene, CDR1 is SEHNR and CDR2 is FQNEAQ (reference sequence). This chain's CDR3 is CASSLQVDYEQYF. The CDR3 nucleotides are TGTGCCAGCAGCCTACAAGTTGACTACGAGCAGTACTTC. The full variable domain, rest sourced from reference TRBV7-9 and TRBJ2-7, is DTGVSQNPRHKITKRGQNVTFRCDPISEHNRLYWYRQTLGQGPEFLTYFQNEAQLEKSRLLSDRFSAERPKGSFSTLEIQRTEQGDSAMYLCASSLQVDYEQYFGPGTRLTVT.

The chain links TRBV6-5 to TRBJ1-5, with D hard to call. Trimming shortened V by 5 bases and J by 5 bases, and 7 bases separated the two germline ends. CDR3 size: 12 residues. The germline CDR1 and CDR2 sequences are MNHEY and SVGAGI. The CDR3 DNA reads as TGTGCCAGCAGTCGGAGGGATCAGCCCCAGCATTTT. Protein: CASSRRDQPQHF.

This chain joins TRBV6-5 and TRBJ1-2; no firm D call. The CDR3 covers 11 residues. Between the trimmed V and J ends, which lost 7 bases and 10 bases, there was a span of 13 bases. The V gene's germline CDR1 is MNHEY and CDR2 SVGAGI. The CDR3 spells CASTSGIDYTF. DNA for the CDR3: TGTGCCAGCACCTCAGGCATCGACTACACCTTC.

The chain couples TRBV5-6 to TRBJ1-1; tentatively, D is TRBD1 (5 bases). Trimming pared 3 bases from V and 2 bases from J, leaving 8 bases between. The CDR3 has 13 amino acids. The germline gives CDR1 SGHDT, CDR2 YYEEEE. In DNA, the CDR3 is TGTGCCAGCAGCTCGGACACCAACACTGAAGCTTTCTTT. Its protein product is CASSSDTNTEAFF.

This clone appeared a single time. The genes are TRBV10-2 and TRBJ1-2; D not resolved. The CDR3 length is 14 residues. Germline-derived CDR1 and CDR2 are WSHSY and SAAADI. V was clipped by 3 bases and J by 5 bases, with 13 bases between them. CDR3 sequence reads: CASSDRGRYYGYTF. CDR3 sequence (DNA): TGCGCCAGCAGTGATAGAGGGCGGTATTATGGCTACACCTTC.

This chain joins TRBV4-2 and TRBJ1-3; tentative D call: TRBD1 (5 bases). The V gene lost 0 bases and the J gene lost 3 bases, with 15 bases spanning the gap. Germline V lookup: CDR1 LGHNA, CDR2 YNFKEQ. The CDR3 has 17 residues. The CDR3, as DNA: TGTGCCAGCAGCCAAGATGCCCGCGGGGGTAGTGGAAACACCATATATTTT. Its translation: CASSQDARGGSGNTIYF.